These 3 T cell receptor beta chains were all obtained from the same sample, sequenced in a study of blood T cell repertoires in COVID-19. TCRdb's table, derived via immunoSEQ multiplex PCR, lists solely in-frame clones and lacks some. The sample records roughly 68,000 clones, 90% being singletons. Material for sequencing was peripheral blood. All receptors derive from a middle-aged man with COVID-19, enrolled during active disease.

In the case of this clone: Other DNA sequences in the sample encode the same CDR3. The chain couples TRBV5-1 to TRBJ1-3; possible D gene TRBD1, 5 bases. The CDR3 has 14 residues. The germline V gene has CDR1 SGHRS and CDR2 YFSETQ. Trimming took off 3 bases at V and 0 bases at J, with 7 bases between the two ends. The CDR3 DNA sequence: TGCGCCAGCAGCTCCGACAGCTCTGGAAACACCATATATTTT. Encoded protein: CASSSDSSGNTIYF.

The CDR3 loop is CASSFGTGENTEAFF. In DNA form, the CDR3 reads TGTGCCAGCAGCTTCGGGACAGGAGAGAACACTGAAGCTTTCTTT. V is TRBV11-3 and J is TRBJ1-1, with TRBD1 matching 8 bases. V shed 3 bases, J shed 1 base, and the junction held 4 bases outside the gene matches. The CDR3 runs to 15 residues. Germline CDR1 SGHNT, CDR2 YENEEA.

A few counts support this clone. The chain couples TRBV15 to TRBJ2-2; possible D gene TRBD2, 5 bases. Germline assignment: CDR1 LNHNV and CDR2 YYDKDF (reference sequence). The CDR3 is 15 residues long. V lost 3 bases and J lost 5, with 13 bases in between. The DNA of the CDR3 is TGTGCCACCAGCAGTGACTACCTAGTAACCGGGGAGCTGTTTTTT. Translation gives CATSSDYLVTGELFF.